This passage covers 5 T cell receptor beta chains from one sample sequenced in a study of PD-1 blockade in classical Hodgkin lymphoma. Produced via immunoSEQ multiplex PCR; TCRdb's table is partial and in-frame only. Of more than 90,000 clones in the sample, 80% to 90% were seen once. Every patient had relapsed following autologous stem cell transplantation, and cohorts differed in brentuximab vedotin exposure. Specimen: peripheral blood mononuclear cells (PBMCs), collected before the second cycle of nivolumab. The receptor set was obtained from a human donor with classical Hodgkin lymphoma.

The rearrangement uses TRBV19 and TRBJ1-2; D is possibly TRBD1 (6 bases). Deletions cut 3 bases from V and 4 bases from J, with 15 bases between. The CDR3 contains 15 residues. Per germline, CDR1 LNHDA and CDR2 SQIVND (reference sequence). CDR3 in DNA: TGTGCCAGTAGTATTCCGGACAGAGGCCCCTATGGCTACACCTTC. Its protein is CASSIPDRGPYGYTF.

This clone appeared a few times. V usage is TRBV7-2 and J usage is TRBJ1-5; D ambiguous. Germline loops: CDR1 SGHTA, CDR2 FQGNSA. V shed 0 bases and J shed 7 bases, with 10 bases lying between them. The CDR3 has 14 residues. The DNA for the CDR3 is TGTGCCAGCAGCTTAGCCCTCCAAGGCCAGCCCCAGCATTTT. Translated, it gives CASSLALQGQPQHF.

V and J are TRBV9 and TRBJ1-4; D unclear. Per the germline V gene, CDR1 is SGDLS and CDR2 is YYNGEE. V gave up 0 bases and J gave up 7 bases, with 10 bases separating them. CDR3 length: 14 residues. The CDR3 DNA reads TGTGCCAGCAGCGTAGGGGGAATAGGTGAAAAACTGTTTTTT. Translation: CASSVGGIGEKLFF. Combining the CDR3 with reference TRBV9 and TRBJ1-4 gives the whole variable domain DSGVTQTPKHLITATGQRVTLRCSPRSGDLSVYWYQQSLDQGLQFLIQYYNGEERAKGNILERFSAQQFPDLHSELNLSSLELGDSALYFCASSVGGIGEKLFFGSGTQLSVL.

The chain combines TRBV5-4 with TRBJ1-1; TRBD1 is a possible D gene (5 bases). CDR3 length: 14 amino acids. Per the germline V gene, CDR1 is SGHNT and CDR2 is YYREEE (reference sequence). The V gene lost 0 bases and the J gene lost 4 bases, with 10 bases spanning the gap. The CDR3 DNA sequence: TGTGCCAGCAGCTTGGCCGGCAGGGTCACTGAAGCTTTCTTT. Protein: CASSLAGRVTEAFF. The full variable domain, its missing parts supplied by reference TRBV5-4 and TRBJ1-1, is ETGVTQSPTHLIKTRGQQVTLRCSSQSGHNTVSWYQQALGQGPQFIFQYYREEENGRGNFPPRFSGLQFPNYSSELNVNALELDDSALYLCASSLAGRVTEAFFGQGTRLTVV.

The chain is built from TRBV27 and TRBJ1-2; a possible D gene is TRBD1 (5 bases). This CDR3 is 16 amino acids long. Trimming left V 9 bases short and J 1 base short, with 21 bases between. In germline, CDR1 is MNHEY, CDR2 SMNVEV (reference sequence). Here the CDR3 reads CARPRQTPFINYGYTF. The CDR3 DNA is TGTGCCAGACCTCGACAGACTCCGTTTATTAACTATGGCTACACCTTC.